This passage covers 22 T cell receptor delta chains from one sample sequenced in a study of Vδ1+ human thymocytes. RNA was extracted from the cells and then reverse transcribed. Pooled V-gene forward primers with one constant-region reverse primer generated the CDR3 amplicons by multiplex PCR. TCRdb fed the multiplex PCR reads to CATT. The sample has more than 45,000 delta-chain clones, around 16% seen once. The antigens these receptors bind are not known. Study-level results: Thymic TRG and TRD repertoires appeared highly polyclonal.

Sequencing used Vdelta1+ gamma-delta thymocytes from the thymus. Stated subset: FACS-sorted CD3+ TCRalphabeta- TCRVdelta1+ TCRVdelta2- thymocytes. These receptors originate from a girl less than two years old who had congenital heart surgery.

The chain joins TRDV1 to TRDJ1; 13 positions agree with TRDD3. Losses at the gene ends were 5 bases for V and 0 bases for J; bases not matched to a gene: 21. The CDR3 has 22 amino acids. Germline CDR1 is TSWWSYY and CDR2 is QGS. CDR3 residues: CALGSSTDWGIRTKQDTDKLIF. CDR3 coding DNA: TGTGCTCTTGGGTCCTCTACGGACTGGGGGATACGCACCAAGCAGGACACCGATAAACTCATCTTT.

With regard to this clone: Within the sample, other DNA sequences also encode this same CDR3. The chain has TRDV2 and TRDJ1; 8 bases fit TRDD3. The J segment lost 0 bases and the V segment lost 0 bases, leaving 17 bases of the junction unmatched. The CDR3 has 20 amino acids. Germline V lookup: CDR1 GEAIGNYY, CDR2 EKD. The CDR3 DNA is TGTGCCTGTGACACCCCGCTGGGGGGGGATAAAGGTGAGTACACCGATAAACTCATCTTT. Translated: CACDTPLGGDKGEYTDKLIF.

This clone has just a few counts. V is TRDV1 and J is TRDJ1; D gene ambiguous. The CDR3 covers 12 residues. V was clipped by 7 bases and J by 1 base, with 7 bases between them. The germline CDR1 and CDR2 sequences are TSWWSYY and QGS. CDR3 DNA sequence: TGTGCTCTTGCTCCTGGCACCGATAAACTCATCTTT. Translated, it gives CALAPGTDKLIF.

The chain carries TRDV1 and TRDJ1, with 11 bases that match TRDD3. With 5 bases clipped from V and 2 bases from J, the junction kept 22 bases outside the gene matches. The CDR3 has 21 residues. Per germline, CDR1 TSWWSYY and CDR2 QGS. The CDR3 loop reads CALGKIPGLGLGDMKTDKLIF. CDR3 coding DNA: TGTGCTCTTGGGAAAATCCCAGGGTTGGGACTGGGGGATATGAAGACCGATAAACTCATCTTT.

In regard to this clone: The DNA is omitted, as the CDR3 cannot be located on it reliably, and the CDR3 follows TCRdb's listing. The chain couples TRAV29/DV5 to TRDJ3; TRDD3, the table's D call, was not compared with the DNA. The germline V gene encodes CDR1 NSMFDY and CDR2 ISSIKDK. The CDR3 totals 23 residues, both ends included. CDR3 sequence: CSVLLCSKSNWGIIDRDTRQMFF.

By share, this clone counts as medium-sized. This sequence joins TRDV2 and TRDJ1; TRDD3 matches at 9 bases. This CDR3 comprises 16 residues. V was clipped by 3 bases and J by 12 bases; unmatched bases: 19. Per germline, CDR1 GEAIGNYY and CDR2 EKD. The CDR3 loop is CACDHPRGIHSSWVIF. The CDR3 bases are TGTGCCTGTGACCATCCTAGGGGGATACATAGCTCTTGGGTCATCTTT.

The gene calls are TRDV1 and TRDJ1; 7 bases line up with TRDD2. The CDR3 extends over 19 amino acids. V shed 2 bases, J shed 8 bases, and the junction held 23 bases outside the gene matches. Per the germline V gene, CDR1 is TSWWSYY and CDR2 is QGS. The CDR3 bases are TGTGCTCTTGGGGAAACCGTTTCCTACCGGGTGGTGTGGGGACTAAAACTCATCTTT. Its protein product is CALGETVSYRVVWGLKLIF.

This clone was counted only a few times. The chain carries TRDV1 and TRDJ1, with 8 bases lining up with TRDD3. CDR1 and CDR2 (germline): TSWWSYY, QGS. The CDR3 has 22 residues. Trimming took 5 bases from V and 0 from J; bases not matched to a gene: 26. The DNA for the CDR3 is TGTGCTCTTGGGAATCTCTTTCTCCCCGTACTGGGGGTTTTCCCGTACACCGATAAACTCATCTTT. The encoded protein is CALGNLFLPVLGVFPYTDKLIF.

This clone was counted a few times. The V gene is TRDV1, the J gene TRDJ1; 12 bases align to TRDD3. The J segment lost 0 bases and the V segment lost 3 bases, leaving 8 bases of the junction unmatched. The germline V gene encodes CDR1 TSWWSYY and CDR2 QGS. The CDR3 has 18 residues. CDR3 nucleotides: TGTGCTCTTGGGGATCTACAGCTGGGGGATACGTACACCGATAAACTCATCTTT. Its protein product is CALGDLQLGDTYTDKLIF.

This chain links TRDV1 with TRDJ1; 8 bases are shared with TRDD3. Unmatched junction bases numbered 20, after V lost 3 bases and J lost 5 bases. The CDR3 has 19 residues. Per the germline V gene, CDR1 is TSWWSYY and CDR2 is QGS. The CDR3, as DNA: TGTGCTCTTGGGGAGACTCAGTCATCCCAGCCGGGGGATATGGATAAACTCATCTTT. It is translated as CALGETQSSQPGDMDKLIF.

This clone has a handful of counts. V is TRDV1 and J is TRDJ1; TRDD3 aligns across 10 bases. Germline trimming cut 3 bases from V and 4 bases from J; bases unmatched to any gene: 20. CDR3 length equals 20 residues. Germline values: CDR1 TSWWSYY, CDR2 QGS. The DNA of the CDR3 is TGTGCTCTTGGGGACCAACCGCGGGAAGTGGGGGATACCTTCGGCGATAAACTCATCTTT. It is translated as CALGDQPREVGDTFGDKLIF.

This clone was seen a few times. V gene TRDV1 combines with J gene TRDJ1; 9 bases align to TRDD3. Germline CDR1 is TSWWSYY and CDR2 is QGS. V dropped 2 bases and J dropped 3; count of bases not matched to a gene: 16. The length of the CDR3 is 19 residues. The CDR3 region is CALGETPTLHRGYADKLIF. The CDR3 DNA sequence: TGTGCTCTTGGGGAAACCCCTACACTACACCGGGGATACGCCGATAAACTCATCTTT.

The chain couples TRDV1 to TRDJ1, with 8 positions matching TRDD3. The CDR3 spans 17 residues. In germline, CDR1 is TSWWSYY, CDR2 QGS. J gave up 0 bases and V 4 bases, and 10 bases lay outside the gene matches. The CDR3 reads CALGATGGLYYTDKLIF. In DNA form, the CDR3 reads TGTGCTCTTGGGGCCACTGGGGGGCTATATTACACCGATAAACTCATCTTT.

This sequence joins TRDV1 and TRDJ1; 8 positions match TRDD3. The CDR3 is made up of 22 amino acids. J gave up 0 bases and V 4 bases, and 25 bases lay outside the gene matches. The germline gives CDR1 TSWWSYY, CDR2 QGS. CDR3 nucleotides: TGTGCTCTTGGGGTCCGGGGACGGTCTGGTGGGGGATGCCCGACGTACACCGATAAACTCATCTTT. It specifies CALGVRGRSGGGCPTYTDKLIF.

This clone was seen only a few times. The rearrangement joins TRDV1 to TRDJ1, with TRDD3 identical over 10 bases. After removal of 0 bases from V and 3 bases from J, the junction contained 13 bases not matched to a gene. The CDR3 length is 19 residues. Germline CDR1 TSWWSYY, CDR2 QGS. CDR3 DNA: TGTGCTCTTGGGGAACTTCCGGGACGAAGTGGGGGATACTCCGATAAACTCATCTTT. Translating gives CALGELPGRSGGYSDKLIF.

This clone was seen more than once but under ten times. The chain combines TRDV1 with TRDJ1; 7 bases fit TRDD3. Trimming cost V 4 bases and J 0 bases; bases outside gene matches: 26. The germline V gene encodes CDR1 TSWWSYY and CDR2 QGS. CDR3 size: 22 residues. CDR3 protein: CALGATSAYGTTGAAYTDKLIF. CDR3 sequence (DNA): TGTGCTCTTGGGGCCACGTCTGCCTACGGGACTACTGGGGCTGCGTACACCGATAAACTCATCTTT.

This clone occurred a few times. The rearrangement uses TRDV1 and TRDJ1; 9 positions match TRDD3. There are 20 residues in the CDR3. CDR1 TSWWSYY and CDR2 QGS come from the germline V gene. V lost 5 bases, J lost 0 bases, and 19 bases stayed unmatched. DNA of the CDR3: TGTGCTCTTGGGAGGCCTTCCCAGATCTACTGGGGGACGTACACCGATAAACTCATCTTT. Protein product: CALGRPSQIYWGTYTDKLIF.

This clone occurred a few times. The chain links TRDV2 to TRDJ1, with D perhaps TRDD2 (6 bases). The V end was cut by 3 bases, the J end by 6 bases, with 16 bases between. The CDR3 has 14 amino acids. Germline V gene lookup returns CDR1 GEAIGNYY and CDR2 EKD. CDR3 region: CACDPLLREHKLIF. CDR3 nucleotide sequence: TGTGCCTGTGACCCTCTCCTACGGGAACATAAACTCATCTTT.

This chain links TRDV1 with TRDJ1, with 9 nucleotides matching TRDD3. Germline-derived CDR1 and CDR2 are TSWWSYY and QGS. J was trimmed by 0 bases and V by 3 bases; bases with no gene match: 14. There are 19 residues in the CDR3. Written as DNA, the CDR3 is TGTGCTCTTGGGGAGACAAAAGGGCTGGGGATACGCGACACCGATAAACTCATCTTT. This gives the protein CALGETKGLGIRDTDKLIF.

This clone has a handful of counts. Other nucleotide sequences in the sample specify the same CDR3. The chain carries TRDV1 and TRDJ1; TRDD3 aligns across 8 bases. Germline lookup yields CDR1 TSWWSYY and CDR2 QGS. The CDR3 is made up of 17 amino acids. The V and J ends lost 0 bases and 0 bases, in that order; junction bases with no gene match: 6. The chain's CDR3 is CALGELPLLGDTDKLIF. In DNA, the CDR3 is TGTGCTCTTGGGGAACTTCCTTTACTGGGGGACACCGATAAACTCATCTTT.

The chain carries TRDV1 and TRDJ1, with 7 bases aligning to TRDD3. V trimming: 0 bases; J trimming: 7 bases; junction bases outside the gene matches: 17. Germline V CDR1 and CDR2: TSWWSYY, QGS. This CDR3 contains 18 residues. CDR3 in amino acids: CALGELVVASPYWGKLIF. In DNA, the CDR3 is TGTGCTCTTGGGGAACTCGTTGTGGCTAGCCCCTACTGGGGTAAACTCATCTTT.

The chain couples TRDV1 to TRDJ1, with 9 bases fitting TRDD3. V gave up 2 bases and J gave up 1 base; unmatched junction bases: 17. There are 20 residues in the CDR3. Germline loops: CDR1 TSWWSYY, CDR2 QGS. CDR3 DNA sequence: TGTGCTCTTGGGGAAGGGACTCAACGCTGGGGGATGAGTGGCACCGATAAACTCATCTTT. Translated: CALGEGTQRWGMSGTDKLIF.